This passage covers 10 T cell receptor beta chains from one sample sequenced in a study of CD4 T cells in relation to SARS-CoV-2 and coronaviruses. Profiled with immunoSEQ multiplex PCR; TCRdb holds only in-frame clones, not every one. The sample has about 54,000 clones; under 95% are singletons. The specimen sequenced was naive CD4+ T cells from PBMCs. As to subset: naive CD4+ T cells isolated by negative enrichment. These receptors all come from an adult with COVID-19.

The rearrangement uses TRBV27 and TRBJ2-7; TRBD1 aligns across 10 bases. V lost 8 bases to trimming and J lost 4 bases; unmatched junction nucleotides: 5. The CDR3 covers 13 residues. The germline CDR1 and CDR2 sequences are MNHEY and SMNVEV (reference sequence). The CDR3 DNA follows: TGTGCCAGCGGGACAGGGGTAACGTACGAGCAGTACTTC. Encoded protein: CASGTGVTYEQYF.

This chain joins TRBV28 and TRBJ1-5, with 7 bases fitting TRBD1. The CDR3 is 15 residues long. From germline, CDR1 is MDHEN and CDR2 SYDVKM. V dropped 8 bases and J dropped 0; count of bases not matched to a gene: 7. CDR3 in amino acids: CASGRGSDSNQPQHF. In nucleotides, the CDR3 is TGTGCCAGCGGCAGGGGGTCCGATAGCAATCAGCCCCAGCATTTT.

This sequence joins TRBV9 and TRBJ2-6; weak D call: TRBD2 (5 bases). From germline, CDR1 is SGDLS and CDR2 YYNGEE. V lost 0 bases, J lost 0 bases, and 10 bases lay in between. The length of the CDR3 is 17 residues. The CDR3 region has the DNA TGTGCCAGCAGCGTAGTTGCGGGTGTCTCTGGGGCCAACGTCCTGACTTTC. Its translation: CASSVVAGVSGANVLTF.

The chain has TRBV7-9 and TRBJ1-1; D ambiguous. The length of the CDR3 is 17 residues. V dropped 2 bases and J dropped 2 bases, with 18 bases sitting between them. The V gene's germline CDR1 is SEHNR and CDR2 FQNEAQ (reference sequence). The CDR3: CASSLLTEFNGNTEAFF. DNA for the CDR3: TGTGCCAGCAGCTTACTAACGGAGTTTAACGGAAACACTGAAGCTTTCTTT.

The J gene is TRBJ2-1, the V gene TRBV25-1; TRBD2 might be the D (6 bases). Germline values: CDR1 MGHDK, CDR2 SYGVNS. CDR3 length: 15 amino acids. V lost 5 bases to trimming and J lost 3 bases, with 14 bases between them. The CDR3 here is CASSSRDWDYNEQFF. As DNA, the CDR3 is TGTGCCAGCAGTTCCCGGGACTGGGACTACAATGAGCAGTTCTTC.

This chain connects TRBV7-9 to TRBJ2-4; tentatively, D is TRBD1 or TRBD2 (5 bases each). V lost 7 bases, J lost 6 bases, and 10 bases lay in between. Germline-derived CDR1 and CDR2 are SEHNR and FQNEAQ (reference sequence). CDR3 length equals 12 residues. The CDR3 sequence: CASNRDGNIQYF. The CDR3 coding sequence is TGTGCCAGCAACCGGGACGGAAACATTCAGTACTTC.

V and J are TRBV14 and TRBJ1-1; tentative D call: TRBD1 (5 bases). V lost 4 bases and J 10 bases, leaving 16 bases between the germline ends. The germline CDR1 and CDR2 sequences are SGHDN and FVKESK. The CDR3 has 13 residues. The CDR3 sequence: CASSPGLPTAAFF. The DNA for the CDR3 is TGTGCCAGCAGCCCGGGACTCCCAACGGCAGCTTTCTTT.

This chain links TRBV11-2 with TRBJ2-1; possible D gene TRBD2, 6 bases. The germline V gene encodes CDR1 SGHAT and CDR2 FQNNGV. The V and J ends lost 3 bases and 2 bases respectively, with 11 bases between them. The CDR3 sequence is 15 residues long. The CDR3 nucleotides are TGTGCCAGCAGCTTGAGACTAGTGGCCTACAATGAGCAGTTCTTC. Amino acids: CASSLRLVAYNEQFF.

This sequence joins TRBV19 and TRBJ2-6, with TRBD2 identical over 8 bases. With 3 bases clipped from V and 1 base from J, the junction kept 8 bases outside the gene matches. The germline V gene encodes CDR1 LNHDA and CDR2 SQIVND (reference sequence). CDR3 length: 18 residues. The CDR3 bases are TGTGCCAGTAGTATTATTACTAGCGGTCGGTCTGGGGCCAACGTCCTGACTTTC. This translates into CASSIITSGRSGANVLTF.

The V and J genes are TRBV24-1 and TRBJ2-7; possibly TRBD1 for D (5 bases). CDR3 length: 13 amino acids. Deletions cut 7 bases from V and 3 bases from J, with 12 bases between. In germline, CDR1 is KGHDR, CDR2 SFDVKD. The DNA of the CDR3 is TGTGCCACCAGGCAGGGTGATATCTACGAGCAGTACTTC. It is translated as CATRQGDIYEQYF.